A selection of T cell receptor beta chains follows, all from one sample in a study of PD-L1 blockade in urothelial cancer. Produced via immunoSEQ multiplex PCR; TCRdb's table is partial and in-frame only. This table has tens of thousands of clones, roughly 84% appearing once. This sample comprised PBMCs, obtained around atezolizumab (anti-PD-L1) treatment. All receptors come from a woman aged 70-85 years with urothelial cancer. The conserved cysteine and the conserved F or W are not part of the CDR3 here.

cdr3_aa,j_call,v_call
ASSYGTSGRANTGELF,TRBJ2-2,TRBV7-3
ASSIGHYSNQPQH,TRBJ1-5,TRBV19
ASSRRQERYYEQY,TRBJ2-7,TRBV5-8
ASSVQGTRNEQF,TRBJ2-1,TRBV6-1
ASSPTTGGALGSTQY,TRBJ2-3,TRBV7-3
ASSSSGGQETQY,TRBJ2-5,TRBV19
ASSSHRVAADTQY,TRBJ2-3,TRBV19
AWTTGLAGEETQY,TRBJ2-5,TRBV30
ASSLLSMAGGLQETQY,TRBJ2-5,TRBV5-6
ASSFGWEGLSYEQY,TRBJ2-7,TRBV28
ASSQEGRGGVDTQY,TRBJ2-3,TRBV4-1
ASSFSGQGGTEAF,TRBJ1-1,TRBV7-9
SVANGGVAF,TRBJ1-1,TRBV20-1
AISELAVTSTDTQY,TRBJ2-3,TRBV10-3
ASSFMTENTEAF,TRBJ1-1,TRBV5-5
ASRDGQGITEAF,TRBJ1-1,TRBV6-5
ASSDNVVQDTQY,TRBJ2-3,TRBV25-1
ASSTRTGLNTEAF,TRBJ1-1,TRBV19
ASSQDPYLTGLRGYT,TRBJ1-2,TRBV4-3
ASSFVEGTGASYEQY,TRBJ2-7,TRBV5-1
ASSKHVLDSHYGYT,TRBJ1-2,TRBV2
ASSLDLGQGFNEQF,TRBJ2-1,TRBV11-2